This TCR beta chain was retrieved from a study of CDR3 diversity in severe acne. The V gene lost 1 base and the J gene lost 0 bases, with 15 bases spanning the gap. Germline assignment: CDR1 SGHDN and CDR2 FVKESK. This CDR3 contains 17 residues. TCRdb analysed the PCR reads with MiXCR anew, one entry per CDR3 protein. The data show more than 80,000 distinct CDR3 sequences, less than 65% seen once. The sequencing input was blood. This TCR was recovered from a male donor with severe acne vulgaris. The chain has TRBV14 and TRBJ2-5, with D possibly being TRBD1 (6 bases). CDR3 residues: CASSQGSVTGYQETQYF. In DNA, the CDR3 is TGTGCCAGCAGCCAAGGCTCGGTTACAGGGTACCAAGAGACCCAGTACTTC. Complete variable domain (other parts from reference TRBV14 and TRBJ2-5): EAGVTQFPSHSVIEKGQTVTLRCDPISGHDNLYWYRRVMGKEIKFLLHFVKESKQDESGMPNNRFLAERTGGTYSTLKVQPAELEDSGVYFCASSQGSVTGYQETQYFGPGTRLLVL.